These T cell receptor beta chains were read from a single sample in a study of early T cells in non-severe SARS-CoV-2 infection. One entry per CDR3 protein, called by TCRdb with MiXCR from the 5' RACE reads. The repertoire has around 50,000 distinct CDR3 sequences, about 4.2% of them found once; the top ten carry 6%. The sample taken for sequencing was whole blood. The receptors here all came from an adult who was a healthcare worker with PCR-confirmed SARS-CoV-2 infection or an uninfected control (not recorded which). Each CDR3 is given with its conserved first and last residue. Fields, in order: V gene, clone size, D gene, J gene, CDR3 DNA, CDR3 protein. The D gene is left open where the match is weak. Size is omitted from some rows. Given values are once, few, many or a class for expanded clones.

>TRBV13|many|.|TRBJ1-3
TGTGCCAGCGGCGGGGACGTCTCTGGAAACACCATATATTTT
CASGGDVSGNTIYF
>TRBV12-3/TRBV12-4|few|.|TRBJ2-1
TGTGCCAGCAGTTTAGCGCTGGGGGATGAGCAGTTCTTC
CASSLALGDEQFF
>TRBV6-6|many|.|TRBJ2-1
TGTGCCAGCAGTTACCATACCGGGACTGGCAATGAGCAGTTCTTC
CASSYHTGTGNEQFF
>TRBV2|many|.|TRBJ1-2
TGTGCCAGCAGTGCGCAGGCCAACTATGGCTACACCTTC
CASSAQANYGYTF
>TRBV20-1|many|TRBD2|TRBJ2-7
TGCAGTGCAAGAAGGACAGGCGGGAGGGCCCACGAGCAGTACTTC
CSARRTGGRAHEQYF
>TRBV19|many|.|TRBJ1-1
TGTGCCAGTAGGGACAGCTTGAACACTGAAGCTTTCTTT
CASRDSLNTEAFF
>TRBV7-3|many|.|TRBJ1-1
TGTGCCAGCAGCGAGGGGATGAACACTGAAGCTTTCTTT
CASSEGMNTEAFF
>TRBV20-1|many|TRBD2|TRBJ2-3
TGCAGTGCCCTGGAGAGCGGGAGTCCAGATACGCAGTATTTT
CSALESGSPDTQYF
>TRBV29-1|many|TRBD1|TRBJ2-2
TGCAGCGTTCAGGGGGCCACCGGGGAGCTGTTTTTT
CSVQGATGELFF
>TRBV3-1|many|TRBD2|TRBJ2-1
TGTGCCAGCAGCCAAGATTCGTGGGGGACTAGCGGGAAGGTCAATGAGCAGTTCTTC
CASSQDSWGTSGKVNEQFF
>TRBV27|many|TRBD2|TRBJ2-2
TGTGCCAGCAGTGCCCGGGGGGGGGAGAACACCGGGGAGCTGTTTTTT
CASSARGGENTGELFF
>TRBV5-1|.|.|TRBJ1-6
TGCGCCAGCAGCTTGGGACCGGGGCTAGGTAATTCACCCCTCCACTTT
CASSLGPGLGNSPLHF
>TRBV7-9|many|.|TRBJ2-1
TGTGCCAGCAGCTTAGGGGCCAGCAATGAGCAGTTCTTC
CASSLGASNEQFF
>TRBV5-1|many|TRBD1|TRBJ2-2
TGCGCCAGCAGCTTGGGGGACAGCGGCCGGGGCACCGGGGAGCTGTTTTTT
CASSLGDSGRGTGELFF
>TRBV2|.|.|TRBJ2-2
TGTGCCAGCAGTGCAGAGCGGAGTAACACCGGGGAGCTGTTTTTT
CASSAERSNTGELFF
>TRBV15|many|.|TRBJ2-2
TGTGCCACCAGAGAGGGACAAACCAGAACCGGGGAGCTGTTTTTT
CATREGQTRTGELFF
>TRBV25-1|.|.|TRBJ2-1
TGTGCCAGCAACGCGGCAGTGGGTGAGCAGTTCTTC
CASNAAVGEQFF
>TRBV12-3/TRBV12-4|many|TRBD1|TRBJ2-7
TGTGCCAGCAGTTCACTGGACAGGGGAAAGCAGTACTTC
CASSSLDRGKQYF
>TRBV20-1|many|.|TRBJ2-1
TGCAGTGCCCCAGGCGATGAGCAGTTCTTC
CSAPGDEQFF
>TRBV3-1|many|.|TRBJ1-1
TGTGCCAGCAGCCAAGTAGGGTTGACTTTCTTT
CASSQVGLTFF
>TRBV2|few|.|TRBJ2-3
TGTGCCAGCAGTTCCAGGGTTGATACGCAGTATTTT
CASSSRVDTQYF
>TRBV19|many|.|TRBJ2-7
TGTGCCAGTAGTAGAACCGGGACGGTCAGCTCCTACGAGCAGTACTTC
CASSRTGTVSSYEQYF
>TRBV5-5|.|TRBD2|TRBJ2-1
TGTGCCAGCAGCTCCCCTAGCGGGGGCTCCTACAATGAGCAGTTCTTC
CASSSPSGGSYNEQFF
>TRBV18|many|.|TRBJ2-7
TGTGCCAGCTCACTCCAATCCCTGACAAGCTCCTACGAGCAGTACTTC
CASSLQSLTSSYEQYF
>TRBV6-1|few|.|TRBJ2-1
TGTGCCAGCAGTCGTCCTGGACGGCGGGACTCCTACAATGAGCAGTTCTTC
CASSRPGRRDSYNEQFF
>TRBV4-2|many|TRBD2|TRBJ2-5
TGTGCCAGCAGCCAGGCCACCGCTGGGGGGGACCAAGAGACCCAGTACTTC
CASSQATAGGDQETQYF
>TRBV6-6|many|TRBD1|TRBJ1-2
TGTGCCGGCAGTTACTTATCACCAGGGGGCGACTATGGCTACACCTTC
CAGSYLSPGGDYGYTF
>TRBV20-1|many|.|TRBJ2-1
TGCAGTGCTAGAGGTCCAGCGGAGACCTACAATGAGCAGTTCTTC
CSARGPAETYNEQFF
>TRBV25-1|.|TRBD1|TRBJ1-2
TGTGCCAGCAGGGACTCCGGGACAGGGGGCGAGACAGGCTACACCTTC
CASRDSGTGGETGYTF
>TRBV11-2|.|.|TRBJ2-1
TGTGCCAGCAGCTCCCTAGGAGGGGGGGCGGAGAATGAGCAGTTCTTC
CASSSLGGGAENEQFF
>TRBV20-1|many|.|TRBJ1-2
TGCAGTGCACGGGAGGACGGTAACTATGGCTACACCTTC
CSAREDGNYGYTF
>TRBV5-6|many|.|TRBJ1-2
TGTGCCAGCAGGAGGGGGAGCGACTATGGCTACACCTTC
CASRRGSDYGYTF
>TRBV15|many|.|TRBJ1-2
TGTGCCACCAGCAGAGAGGAGGGAGGTCTAGGCTACACCTTC
CATSREEGGLGYTF
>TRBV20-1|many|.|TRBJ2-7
TGCAGTGCTAGAGACGGGAGTGATGACGAGCAGTACTTC
CSARDGSDDEQYF
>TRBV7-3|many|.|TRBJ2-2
TGTGCCACCAAGGGGACTTCTAACACCGGGGAGCTGTTTTTT
CATKGTSNTGELFF
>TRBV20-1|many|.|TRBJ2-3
TGCAGTGCTAGAGACCCCGAGGGTCCAGATACGCAGTATTTT
CSARDPEGPDTQYF
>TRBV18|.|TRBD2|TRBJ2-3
TGTGCCAGCTCACCCGGCCGCCTAGCGGGAGTGACAGATACGCAGTATTTT
CASSPGRLAGVTDTQYF
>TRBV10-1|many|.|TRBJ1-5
TGCGCCAGCAGTGAGGCAGGCCGAGATCAGCCCCAGCATTTT
CASSEAGRDQPQHF
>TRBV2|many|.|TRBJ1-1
TGTGCCAGCAGTGAGGGGTACACTGAAGCTTTCTTT
CASSEGYTEAFF
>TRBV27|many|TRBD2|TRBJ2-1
TGTGCCAGCAGCCAGACTAGCGGGAGCCGCGAGCAGTTCTTC
CASSQTSGSREQFF
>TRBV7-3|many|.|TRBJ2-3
TGTGCCAGCAGCTTAATCATCGGAAGCGGGAGCACAGATACGCAGTATTTT
CASSLIIGSGSTDTQYF
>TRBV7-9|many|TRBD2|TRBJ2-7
TGTGCCAGCAGCTTAGGACCTAGCGGGGGGCCCCACTACGAGCAGTACTTC
CASSLGPSGGPHYEQYF
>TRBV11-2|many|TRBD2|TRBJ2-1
TGTGCCAGCAGCTTCACCTCCCTCTCTAGCGGCGACTACAATGAGCAGTTCTTC
CASSFTSLSSGDYNEQFF
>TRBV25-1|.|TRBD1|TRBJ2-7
TGTGCCAGCAGTGACCTATCCGGGACAGGGGCCTACGAGCAGTACTTC
CASSDLSGTGAYEQYF
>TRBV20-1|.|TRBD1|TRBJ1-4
TGCAGTGCTAGGAGGGGGACAGGGGGCGGAAAACTGTTTTTT
CSARRGTGGGKLFF
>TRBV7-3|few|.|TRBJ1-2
TGTGCCAGCAGCCATCGGGACGGCTCGCCTTGGGGCTACACCTTC
CASSHRDGSPWGYTF
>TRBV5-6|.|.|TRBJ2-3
TGTGCCAGCAGCTTGCTAGCGACGGCCACAGATACGCAGTATTTT
CASSLLATATDTQYF
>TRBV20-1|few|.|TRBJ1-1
TGCAGTGCTAGCCCTGCGGGGGTTGACACTGAAGCTTTCTTT
CSASPAGVDTEAFF
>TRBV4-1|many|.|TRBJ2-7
TGCGCCAGCAGCCAAGTAGCGGGACAGATCTCCTACGAGCAGTACTTC
CASSQVAGQISYEQYF
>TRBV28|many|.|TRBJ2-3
TGTGCCAGCAAGGGCTTGGGTAGCACAGATACGCAGTATTTT
CASKGLGSTDTQYF